A single sample is the source of the 14 T cell receptor beta chains below, sequenced in a study of monozygotic twins with inflammatory bowel disease. Each CDR3 protein gets one entry in TCRdb, which reprocessed the 5' RACE reads and gives no DNA. The table lists hundreds of thousands of distinct CDR3 sequences, with roughly 5.3% in the top ten. Sequencing was done on a sample of blood. The source is a human donor with ulcerative colitis or Crohn's disease, or a healthy co-twin of an affected twin (not recorded which).

The chain is built from TRBV20-1 and TRBJ1-1; no DNA is available, so the TRBD1 call from TCRdb remains unchecked. Germline lookup yields CDR1 DFQATT and CDR2 SNEGSKA (reference sequence). This CDR3 has 15 residues. This chain's CDR3 is CSATDRGASNTEAFF.

The V gene is TRBV5-1, the J gene TRBJ2-7; TCRdb selects TRBD2, and the lack of DNA leaves this call unchecked. Germline assignment: CDR1 SGHRS and CDR2 YFSETQ. The CDR3 is 16 amino acids. CDR3: CASSPASGGSVNEQYF.

The chain joins TRBV7-2 to TRBJ2-7; there is no DNA to check the TCRdb D call of TRBD2. Germline V gene sequence: CDR1 SGHTA, CDR2 FQGNSA. This CDR3 has 14 amino acids. CDR3 residues: CASSPIVTNYEQYF.

The J gene is TRBJ2-7, the V gene TRBV7-8; TCRdb reports TRBD1, a call that lacks DNA to check it against. Germline values: CDR1 SGHVS, CDR2 FQNEAQ. The CDR3 runs to 15 residues. CDR3 residues: CASSLAITTGGEQYF.

The chain combines TRBV12-3 or TRBV12-4 with TRBJ1-2. The CDR3 has 15 amino acids. This chain's CDR3 is CASSFRTNANYGYTF.

The chain has TRBV4-3 and TRBJ1-1; with no DNA, the TCRdb D assignment of TRBD1 cannot be verified. Germline CDR1 reads LGHNA; CDR2 reads YSLEER. This CDR3 spans 16 amino acids. CDR3 in amino acids: CASSQYRGSPGTEAFF.

The genes are TRBV6-6 and TRBJ1-4; lacking DNA, the TRBD1 call made by TCRdb goes unchecked. The CDR3 is 14 amino acids. CDR1 and CDR2 (germline): MNHNY, SVGAGI (reference sequence). The CDR3 is CVSRPGGTNEKLFF.

The chain couples TRBV20-1 to TRBJ2-2; TCRdb names TRBD2, which stays unverified in the absence of DNA. CDR1 is DFQATT, CDR2 SNEGSKA, per germline (reference sequence). The CDR3 length is 15 residues. Here the CDR3 reads CSAPSGTSGTGELFF.

CDR3 amino acids: CASRQGGYNSPLHF. This chain links TRBV28 with TRBJ1-6; TCRdb's D gene call, TRBD1, goes unchecked for lack of DNA. The CDR3 runs 14 residues. Germline V gene sequence: CDR1 MDHEN, CDR2 SYDVKM.

This chain joins TRBV3-1 and TRBJ2-7. CDR1 and CDR2 from the germline V gene are LGHDT and YNNKEL (reference sequence). This CDR3 region has 12 residues. CDR3: CASSSVVYEQYF.

This chain connects TRBV20-1 to TRBJ2-7; TCRdb gives TRBD1 as the D gene, but with no DNA this cannot be confirmed. Germline assignment: CDR1 DFQATT and CDR2 SNEGSKA (reference sequence). This CDR3 has 14 residues. CDR3 in amino acids: CSVPLGGFSYEQYF.

The rearrangement joins TRBV5-1 to TRBJ2-3; no DNA is available, so the TRBD1 call from TCRdb remains unchecked. The CDR3 consists of 14 residues. The germline V gene encodes CDR1 SGHRS and CDR2 YFSETQ. Here the CDR3 reads CASSLVPPTDTQYF.

This rearrangement joins TRBV30 to TRBJ2-7; TCRdb outputs TRBD1, but without DNA this stays unchecked. Germline CDR1 GTSNPN, CDR2 SVGIG (reference sequence). The CDR3 is 12 amino acids. The CDR3 protein is CAWSVLGQGPYF.

The chain combines TRBV28 with TRBJ2-3. The CDR3 loop spans 14 amino acids. The germline V gene has CDR1 MDHEN and CDR2 SYDVKM. The CDR3 protein is CASSRNYRTDTQYF.